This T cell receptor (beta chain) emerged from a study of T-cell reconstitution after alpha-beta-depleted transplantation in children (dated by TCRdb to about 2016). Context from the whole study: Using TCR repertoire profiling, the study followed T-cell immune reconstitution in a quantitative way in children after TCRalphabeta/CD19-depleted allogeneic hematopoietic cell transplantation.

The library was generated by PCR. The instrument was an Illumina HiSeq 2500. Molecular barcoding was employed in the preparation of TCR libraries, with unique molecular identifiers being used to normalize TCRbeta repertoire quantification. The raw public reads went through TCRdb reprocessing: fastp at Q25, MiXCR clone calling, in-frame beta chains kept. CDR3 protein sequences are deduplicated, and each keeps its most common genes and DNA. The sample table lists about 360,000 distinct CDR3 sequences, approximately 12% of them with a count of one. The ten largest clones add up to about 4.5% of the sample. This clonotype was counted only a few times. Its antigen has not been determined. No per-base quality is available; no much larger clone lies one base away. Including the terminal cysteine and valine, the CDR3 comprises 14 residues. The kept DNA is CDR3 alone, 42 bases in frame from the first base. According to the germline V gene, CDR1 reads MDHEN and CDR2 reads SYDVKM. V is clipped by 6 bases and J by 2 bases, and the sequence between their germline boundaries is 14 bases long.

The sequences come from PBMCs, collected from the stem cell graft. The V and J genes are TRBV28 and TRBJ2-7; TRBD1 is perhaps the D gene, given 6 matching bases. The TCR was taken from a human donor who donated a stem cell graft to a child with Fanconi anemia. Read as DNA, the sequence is TGTGCCAGCAGGGGGGCAGGACAGACCTACGAGCAGTACGTC. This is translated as CASRGAGQTYEQYV.